Below, one TCR beta chain is given with its context. As yet, its antigen is unknown. The sample belongs to a study of OX40 agonist ivuxolimab in advanced cancers. Study overall: Treatment of patients was with ivuxolimab, an agonistic anti-OX40 (CD134) antibody. Partial responses were recorded for three patients, including one with hepatocellular carcinoma and two with cutaneous melanoma.

There are 15 residues in the CDR3. Trimming removed 5 bases at V and 5 bases at J, with 17 bases between. Germline CDR1 and CDR2: SGHTA and FQGTGA. Some clones are missing from TCRdb's copy, which holds only in-frame ones; the method was immunoSEQ multiplex PCR. The sample shows under 70,000 clones, roughly 85% of them seen only once. Study-wide results and limits: There was clonal expansion of CD4+ and CD8+ blood T cells by week 6 at 0.1 to 3.0 mg/kg. People who partly responded at 0.1-3.0 mg/kg had some of the least clonal expansion seen.

This receptor was taken from an adult with an advanced solid tumor such as melanoma, head and neck, liver or kidney cancer. V and J are TRBV7-3 and TRBJ2-3; D gene unclear. The sequenced sample was CD4+ or CD8+ T cells sorted from blood, obtained in a trial of the OX40 agonist ivuxolimab. The DNA of the CDR3 is TGTGCCAGCAGCCCCCGCGGCCTGGGGATAGATACGCAGTATTTT. Residues: CASSPRGLGIDTQYF.